The next 18 T cell receptor beta chains were all read from a single sample in a study of early T cells in non-severe SARS-CoV-2 infection. TCRdb ran MiXCR on the 5' RACE reads and lists one entry per CDR3 protein. This table holds around 28,000 distinct CDR3 sequences, 4.5% to 6.5% found once. Sequencing input: whole blood. These receptors all stem from an adult who was a healthcare worker with PCR-confirmed SARS-CoV-2 infection or an uninfected control (not recorded which).

This clonotype was observed a few times. The chain is built from TRBV5-1 and TRBJ2-3; D is possibly TRBD1 (6 bases). CDR1 and CDR2 from the germline V gene are SGHRS and YFSETQ. The CDR3 extends over 15 amino acids. V was pared by 4 bases and J by 4 bases, with 16 bases between. DNA for the CDR3: TGCGCCAGCAGCCCTGGGGGCGGGCGGGCAGATACGCAGTATTTT. Its translation is CASSPGGGRADTQYF.

This clonotype has at least ten counts. The rearrangement links TRBV6-1 to TRBJ2-3; D is unclear. Trimming removed 2 bases at V and 12 bases at J, with 12 bases between. The CDR3 totals 12 residues. CDR1 is MNHNS, CDR2 SASEGT, per germline. This CDR3 reads CASSERSPNQYF. The CDR3 DNA follows: TGTGCCAGCAGTGAACGGTCCCCAAATCAGTATTTT.

This clonotype was seen ten or more times. V is TRBV12-3 or TRBV12-4 and J is TRBJ2-7; TRBD2 matches 8 bases. Trimming cost V 11 bases and J 6 bases; bases outside gene matches: 12. The CDR3 totals 13 residues. The CDR3 DNA reads TGTGCCGCAGCCCTCAGCGGGAGTCGCGAGCAGTACTTC. It is translated as CAAALSGSREQYF.

This clonotype was detected ten times or more. The chain employs TRBV7-2 and TRBJ1-2; 7 nucleotides line up with TRBD1. The CDR3 is 15 residues long. Per the germline V gene, CDR1 is SGHTA and CDR2 is FQGNSA. V gave up 0 bases and J gave up 4 bases; unmatched junction bases: 5. CDR3: CASSLATGKIYGYTF. Written as DNA, the CDR3 is TGTGCCAGCAGCTTAGCGACAGGGAAAATCTATGGCTACACCTTC.

This clonotype occurred many times. The genes are TRBV12-3 or TRBV12-4 and TRBJ2-5; D not resolved. This CDR3 is 14 amino acids long. Trimming removed 4 bases from V and 4 bases from J, with 13 bases in between. Here the CDR3 DNA reads TGTGCCAGCAGTTCACAAGCGAGAGGAGAGACCCAGTACTTC. It is translated as CASSSQARGETQYF.

In its sample, this clonotype was seen a few times. V gene TRBV25-1 combines with J gene TRBJ2-1; D is undetermined. Deletions cut 7 bases from V and 5 bases from J, with 15 bases between. The CDR3 sequence is 14 residues long. Germline assignment: CDR1 MGHDK and CDR2 SYGVNS. The CDR3 loop is CASNLAGLNNEQFF. CDR3 nucleotide sequence: TGTGCCAGCAACTTAGCAGGCCTGAACAATGAGCAGTTCTTC.

The sample holds many counts of this clonotype. This chain links TRBV10-2 with TRBJ2-5; no definite D call. The CDR3 extends over 12 amino acids. The V end was cut by 0 bases, the J end by 8 bases, with 7 bases between. Germline assignment: CDR1 WSHSY and CDR2 SAAADI. The CDR3 bases are TGCGCCAGCAGTGAGTCTGCGAGAACCCAGTACTTC. Its protein is CASSESARTQYF.

This clonotype was seen many times. The chain recombines TRBV4-1 with TRBJ2-1; the match to TRBD1 covers 9 bases. CDR1 and CDR2 (germline): MGHRA, YSYEKL. After removal of 4 bases from V and 5 bases from J, the junction contained 12 bases not matched to a gene. This CDR3 has 17 residues. The CDR3 loop is CASSPNVDRGRDNEQFF. The CDR3 DNA reads as TGCGCCAGCAGCCCAAACGTGGACAGGGGAAGGGACAATGAGCAGTTCTTC.

This clonotype showed up many times. The rearrangement uses TRBV10-1 and TRBJ2-6; tentatively, D is TRBD1 or TRBD2 (5 bases each). Looked up from germline, CDR1 is WNHNN and CDR2 is SYGVQD (reference sequence). Deletions cut 5 bases from V and 4 bases from J, with 9 bases between. This CDR3 is 14 amino acids long. The CDR3 DNA follows: TGCGCCAGCAGTTCAGGGAGCGGGGCCAACGTCCTGACTTTC. Translation: CASSSGSGANVLTF.

This clonotype occurred many times. The V call is TRBV7-9, the J call TRBJ2-7; TRBD1 might be the D (6 bases). The CDR3 has 16 amino acids. The germline V and J ends were trimmed by 3 bases and 2 bases, with 17 bases remaining between them. Germline values: CDR1 SEHNR, CDR2 FQNEAQ (reference sequence). CDR3 amino acids: CASSLDKAGVAYEQYF. CDR3 sequence (DNA): TGTGCCAGCAGCTTGGACAAGGCAGGGGTCGCCTACGAGCAGTACTTC.

This clonotype appeared a few times. The chain is built from TRBV3-1 and TRBJ1-6; 10 bases are shared with TRBD1. Germline V gene sequence: CDR1 LGHDT, CDR2 YNNKEL (reference sequence). CDR3 length equals 14 residues. J was trimmed by 7 bases and V by 6 bases; bases with no gene match: 3. The CDR3 reads CASRRTGGNSPLHF. CDR3 nucleotides: TGTGCCAGCAGACGGACAGGGGGAAATTCACCCCTCCACTTT.

This chain joins TRBV5-1 and TRBJ1-1, with a weak D call TRBD1 (5 bases). This CDR3 is built from 14 residues. The ends were cut back, 4 bases at V and 4 bases at J, with 14 bases in the middle. Germline V gene data show CDR1 as SGHRS and CDR2 as YFSETQ. CDR3 region: CASSTLAGRTEAFF. The DNA of the CDR3 is TGCGCCAGCAGCACTCTGGCGGGGCGCACTGAAGCTTTCTTT.

This clonotype has at least ten counts. The chain combines TRBV7-9 with TRBJ2-5; 8 positions match TRBD1. Germline CDR1 is SEHNR and CDR2 is FQNEAQ (reference sequence). The CDR3 covers 15 residues. The trim removed 5 bases at V and 5 bases at J, leaving 10 bases unmatched. The CDR3 sequence is CASSRARTGLETQYF. In DNA form, the CDR3 reads TGTGCCAGCAGCCGAGCCCGGACAGGGTTGGAGACCCAGTACTTC.

The V and J genes are TRBV28 and TRBJ2-1; TRBD1 is a possible D gene (5 bases). This CDR3 spans 13 amino acids. Germline V lookup: CDR1 MDHEN, CDR2 SYDVKM. V lost 10 bases, J lost 4 bases, and 14 bases lay in between. The CDR3 sequence: CATLDRNYNEQFF. Here the CDR3 DNA reads TGTGCCACCCTCGACAGAAATTACAATGAGCAGTTCTTC.

In this sample, this clonotype turned up many times. CDR3 sequence: CASSPLPGDANTEAFF. The CDR3, as DNA: TGTGCCAGCTCACCCCTTCCAGGCGACGCGAACACTGAAGCTTTCTTT. The genes are TRBV18 and TRBJ1-1; D ambiguous. Germline CDR1 reads KGHSH; CDR2 reads LQKENI. CDR3 size: 16 residues. Trimming removed 3 bases from V and 1 base from J, with 15 bases in between.

The chain links TRBV19 to TRBJ2-2; D tentatively fits TRBD1 or TRBD2 (5 bases each). This CDR3 is built from 17 residues. Per the germline V gene, CDR1 is LNHDA and CDR2 is SQIVND (reference sequence). V was shortened by 2 bases and J by 1 base, with 14 bases between the two germline ends. The CDR3: CASSISRGVLNTGELFF. As DNA, the CDR3 is TGTGCCAGTAGTATATCCCGAGGGGTGTTGAACACCGGGGAGCTGTTTTTT. Filled out from reference TRBV19 and TRBJ2-2, the complete variable domain reads DGGITQSPKYLFRKEGQNVTLSCEQNLNHDAMYWYRQDPGQGLRLIYYSQIVNDFQKGDIAEGYSVSREKKESFPLTVTSAQKNPTAFYLCASSISRGVLNTGELFFGEGSRLTVL.

The V gene is TRBV12-3 or TRBV12-4, the J gene TRBJ2-3; unclear D gene. This CDR3 comprises 14 residues. V was trimmed by 3 bases and J by 4 bases, leaving 11 bases between them. This chain's CDR3 is CASSLKGYADTQYF. The CDR3 coding sequence is TGTGCCAGCAGTTTGAAAGGTTACGCAGATACGCAGTATTTT.

The chain has TRBV24-1 and TRBJ2-3; possibly TRBD2 for D (7 bases). The CDR3 is 11 residues long. V lost 11 bases and J lost 7, with 12 bases in between. Germline values: CDR1 KGHDR, CDR2 SFDVKD. Here the CDR3 DNA reads TGTGCCAGCGAGGGGGGGAATACGCAGTATTTT. This gives the protein CASEGGNTQYF.